A selection of T cell receptor beta chains follows, all from one sample in a study of blood T cell repertoires in COVID-19. The table came from immunoSEQ multiplex PCR; TCRdb's copy has only in-frame clones and leaves some out. Of approximately 110,000 clones in the sample, roughly 88% are singletons; the top ten hold about 5.4%. Sequences were obtained from peripheral blood. The receptor set was obtained from a human donor in a cohort sampled during active COVID-19. Both conserved end residues are part of each CDR3. The D gene is left open where the match is weak. Clone size appears in some rows only: once, few, many, or a class for an expanded clone.

TRBJ1-3	NA	TRBV7-8	NA	TGTGCCAGCAGCCGAGACCCATCCGGGTCTGTCTCTGGAAACACCATATATTTT	CASSRDPSGSVSGNTIYF
TRBJ2-7	TRBD2	TRBV28	NA	TGTGCCAGCAGTTTATTAGGCAGGGAGGGAAACGAGCAGTACTTC	CASSLLGREGNEQYF
TRBJ2-6	NA	TRBV24-1	NA	TGTGCCACCGGGGGAGGTGACAGGGTGATTGCCGGGGCCAACGTCCTGACTTTC	CATGGGDRVIAGANVLTF
TRBJ2-1	TRBD2	TRBV5-1	NA	TGCGCCAGCAGCTTGGTTAGCGGGAGAATGGATGAGCAGTTCTTC	CASSLVSGRMDEQFF
TRBJ2-2	TRBD1	TRBV5-1	NA	TGCGCCAGCAGCCCCCGGGACAGGGCCACCGGGGAGCTGTTTTTT	CASSPRDRATGELFF
TRBJ1-1	TRBD1	TRBV6-6	few	TGTGCCGGAGGACAGGTGGGCACTGAAGCTTTCTTT	CAGGQVGTEAFF
TRBJ2-6	NA	TRBV4-3	NA	TGCGCCAGCAGCCAAGATCGGGCCGGGATCTACTCTGGGGCCAACGTCCTGACTTTC	CASSQDRAGIYSGANVLTF
TRBJ1-3	TRBD1	TRBV4-1	NA	TGCGCCAGCAGCCAACCGACAGGGTGGGGAAACACCATATATTTT	CASSQPTGWGNTIYF
TRBJ2-2	NA	TRBV19	NA	TGTGCCAGTAAGGGTCTAGCGCCAAACACCGGGGAGCTGTTTTTT	CASKGLAPNTGELFF
TRBJ1-4	TRBD1	TRBV5-4	NA	TGTGCCAGCAGGGGACAGGGGGTTGAAGAAAAACTGTTTTTT	CASRGQGVEEKLFF
TRBJ1-5	NA	TRBV27	few	TGTGCCAGCAGTCTTGCAGGGAATAGCAATCAGCCCCAGCATTTT	CASSLAGNSNQPQHF
TRBJ2-7	TRBD1	TRBV7-2	once	TGTGCCAGCAGCGCTGTGGGGACAGGAACCTACGAGCAGTACTTC	CASSAVGTGTYEQYF
TRBJ2-7	TRBD1	TRBV12-3/TRBV12-4	NA	TGTGCCAGCAGTTTAGGGATAACAGGGGGGTGCTCCTTC	CASSLGITGGCSF
TRBJ2-7	NA	TRBV9	NA	TGTGCCAGCAGCGTAGGTCTAGCGAGCTCCTACGAGCAGTACTTC	CASSVGLASSYEQYF
TRBJ2-7	TRBD2	TRBV27	few	TGTGCCAGCAGTTTCGTCCTAGCGGGTCTCTACGAGCAGTACTTC	CASSFVLAGLYEQYF
TRBJ2-1	NA	TRBV7-9	NA	TGTGCCAGCAGCGGACTGGGACACCTCAATGAGCAGTTCTTC	CASSGLGHLNEQFF
TRBJ1-2	TRBD1	TRBV10-2	NA	TGCGCCAGCACCCCAGGACAGGGAGGCTTGCGTGGCTACACCTTC	CASTPGQGGLRGYTF